The 26 T cell receptor beta chains below come from one sample, sequenced in a study of T cell responses to AZD1222 COVID-19 vaccine. Assay used: immunoSEQ multiplex PCR; TCRdb lists only in-frame clones, some missing. In the table there are roughly 120,000 clones, about 85% of which are singletons. The sequences come from peripheral blood, collected on day 0 of AZD1222 vaccination. The origin of the receptors is an adult in good health.

This clone was detected once. This chain links TRBV19 with TRBJ1-1; D perhaps matches TRBD1 (6 bases). This CDR3 is 14 amino acids long. V was clipped by 2 bases and J by 7 bases, with 14 bases between them. Germline CDR1 and CDR2: LNHDA and SQIVND (reference sequence). The CDR3 DNA sequence: TGTGCCAGTAGTATAACTGGGCAGGGGCTTGAAGCTTTCTTT. Encoded protein: CASSITGQGLEAFF.

The rearrangement uses TRBV28 and TRBJ2-7; D may be TRBD1 (5 bases). CDR3 length equals 17 residues. V lost 5 bases and J 5 bases, leaving 25 bases between the germline ends. The germline V gene encodes CDR1 MDHEN and CDR2 SYDVKM. CDR3 sequence: CASSAREGWGREHEQYF. In DNA, the CDR3 is TGTGCCAGCAGTGCCCGTGAAGGGTGGGGCCGTGAACACGAGCAGTACTTC.

The CDR3 DNA is TGTGCCAGCAGTGATCAAACGAGCGAGCAGTACTTC. This translates into CASSDQTSEQYF. The rearrangement links TRBV25-1 to TRBJ2-7; D not resolved. This CDR3 comprises 12 residues. V was pared by 3 bases and J by 6 bases, with 9 bases between. Germline CDR1 and CDR2: MGHDK and SYGVNS.

This clone was counted between two and nine times. CDR3 sequence reads: CASSGQGFRTDTQYF. In DNA form, the CDR3 reads TGTGCCAGCAGCGGGCAGGGGTTTAGGACAGATACGCAGTATTTT. This sequence joins TRBV7-9 and TRBJ2-3; D is perhaps TRBD1 (6 bases). The CDR3 is made up of 15 amino acids. V was trimmed by 5 bases and J by 3 bases, leaving 15 bases between them. CDR1 and CDR2 from the germline V gene are SEHNR and FQNEAQ (reference sequence).

This clone was seen a few times. The chain joins TRBV2 to TRBJ1-2; possible D gene TRBD1, 5 bases. This CDR3 has 13 amino acids. V lost 5 bases, J lost 2 bases, and 9 bases lay in between. Germline V gene data show CDR1 as SNHLY and CDR2 as FYNNEI. The CDR3 spells CASSRQINYGYTF. The CDR3 nucleotides are TGTGCCAGCAGTAGACAGATCAACTATGGCTACACCTTC.

The chain couples TRBV11-2 to TRBJ2-7; no definite D call. V was trimmed by 1 base and J by 6 bases, leaving 13 bases between them. Germline V gene lookup returns CDR1 SGHAT and CDR2 FQNNGV. The CDR3 length is 14 residues. The CDR3 DNA is TGTGCCAGCAGCTTAGGGGGTCCCTTGTCCGAGCAGTACTTC. It is translated as CASSLGGPLSEQYF.

This chain links TRBV9 with TRBJ2-3, with TRBD1 identical over 7 bases. In germline, CDR1 is SGDLS, CDR2 YYNGEE. The CDR3 totals 15 residues. Trimming removed 0 bases from V and 4 bases from J; junction bases left unmatched: 5. The CDR3 bases are TGTGCCAGCAGCGTAGCCCCCGGGACAGCAGATACGCAGTATTTT. It encodes CASSVAPGTADTQYF.

The chain employs TRBV7-9 and TRBJ1-2; D is perhaps TRBD1 (5 bases). Germline CDR1 reads SEHNR; CDR2 reads FQNEAQ (reference sequence). The CDR3 is 13 amino acids. Trimming shortened V by 5 bases and J by 2 bases, and 9 bases separated the two germline ends. CDR3 amino acids: CASSLGTNYGYTF. The CDR3, as DNA: TGTGCCAGCAGCCTTGGGACGAACTATGGCTACACCTTC.

This chain uses TRBV5-1 with TRBJ1-2; 7 bases are a match to TRBD1. The CDR3 runs 15 residues. The V and J ends lost 1 base and 5 bases, in that order; junction bases with no gene match: 8. Germline lookup yields CDR1 SGHRS and CDR2 YFSETQ. Here the CDR3 reads CASSLTTGTVYGYTF. The CDR3 DNA follows: TGCGCCAGCAGCTTGACCACCGGGACAGTGTATGGCTACACCTTC.

The chain links TRBV10-3 to TRBJ2-5, with unresolved D. CDR1 is ENHRY and CDR2 is SYGVKD in the germline V gene. This CDR3 has 12 amino acids. Deletions cut 4 bases from V and 3 bases from J, with 6 bases between. The CDR3 sequence: CAISAVEETQYF. CDR3 nucleotides: TGTGCCATCAGTGCTGTAGAAGAGACCCAGTACTTC.

The rearrangement links TRBV5-1 to TRBJ1-2; possibly TRBD1 for D (5 bases). The germline CDR1 and CDR2 sequences are SGHRS and YFSETQ. The CDR3 length is 14 residues. Trimming removed 7 bases at V and 3 bases at J, with 16 bases between. Here the CDR3 DNA reads TGCGCCAGCCGCAGATCGGAAGGGGACTATGGCTACACCTTC. Translated, it gives CASRRSEGDYGYTF.

The gene calls are TRBV27 and TRBJ2-7; TRBD1 matches at 9 bases. The CDR3 runs 14 residues. In germline, CDR1 is MNHEY, CDR2 SMNVEV (reference sequence). Germline trimming cut 8 bases from V and 4 bases from J; bases unmatched to any gene: 9. The CDR3 protein is CASAVGTGLYEQYF. The CDR3 DNA sequence: TGTGCCAGCGCGGTCGGGACAGGGTTATACGAGCAGTACTTC.

This chain joins TRBV5-5 and TRBJ1-1, with D hard to call. V was pared by 3 bases and J by 0 bases, with 9 bases between. This CDR3 contains 14 residues. The germline CDR1 and CDR2 sequences are SGHKS and YYEKEE (reference sequence). CDR3 residues: CASSSATVNTEAFF. The CDR3 region has the DNA TGTGCCAGCAGCTCAGCGACGGTGAACACTGAAGCTTTCTTT.

This clone was found once. This chain connects TRBV28 to TRBJ1-1; TRBD1 might be the D (5 bases). Germline values: CDR1 MDHEN, CDR2 SYDVKM. The CDR3 spans 12 residues. Trimming took 5 bases from V and 8 from J, leaving 12 bases between them. The CDR3 DNA reads TGTGCCAGCAGTATCAGGGATTGGGAAGCTTTCTTT. As protein: CASSIRDWEAFF.

The chain uses TRBV19 and TRBJ1-1; D might be TRBD1 (5 bases). The V gene lost 4 bases and the J gene lost 0 bases, with 12 bases spanning the gap. The CDR3 is 15 residues long. Germline CDR1 LNHDA, CDR2 SQIVND (reference sequence). CDR3 DNA: TGTGCCAGTAGTACGACAGAAAGCTTGAACACTGAAGCTTTCTTT. Amino acid sequence: CASSTTESLNTEAFF.

The chain employs TRBV24-1 and TRBJ1-2; 7 bases match TRBD1. V was pared by 5 bases and J by 0 bases, with 5 bases of the junction left unmatched. Germline lookup yields CDR1 KGHDR and CDR2 SFDVKD. The CDR3 totals 15 residues. CDR3 loop: CATSVWDRSNYGYTF. CDR3 sequence (DNA): TGTGCCACCAGTGTGTGGGACAGATCTAACTATGGCTACACCTTC.

The chain combines TRBV4-2 with TRBJ2-7, with D possibly TRBD1 on 6 matching bases. Germline V CDR1 and CDR2: LGHNA, YNFKEQ. CDR3 size: 16 residues. Trimming removed 0 bases from V and 0 bases from J, with 12 bases in between. The CDR3 reads CASSQELGQSSYEQYF. CDR3 in DNA: TGTGCCAGCAGCCAAGAGCTAGGACAGAGCTCCTACGAGCAGTACTTC.

The chain carries TRBV7-9 and TRBJ2-5; D not resolved. The CDR3 covers 13 residues. Germline V gene lookup returns CDR1 SEHNR and CDR2 FQNEAQ (reference sequence). V shed 8 bases and J shed 1 base, with 11 bases lying between them. As DNA, the CDR3 is TGTGCCAGCCATACGGTCGTCCAAGAGACCCAGTACTTC. It is translated as CASHTVVQETQYF.

The chain couples TRBV6-6 to TRBJ1-1; D call uncertain. Germline V CDR1 and CDR2: MNHNY, SVGAGI (reference sequence). This CDR3 is 13 amino acids long. The ends were cut back, 2 bases at V and 5 bases at J, with 9 bases in the middle. The CDR3 reads CASSYPEATEAFF. The CDR3 DNA reads as TGTGCCAGCAGTTACCCCGAAGCGACTGAAGCTTTCTTT.

This clone was seen a handful of times. The rearrangement joins TRBV3-1 (or the pseudogene TRBV3-2) to TRBJ2-3; the D is unclear. Germline V gives CDR1 LGHDT, CDR2 YNNKEL (reference sequence). The CDR3 has 14 residues. V was shortened by 0 bases and J by 2 bases, with 6 bases between the two germline ends. The CDR3: CASSQDWATDTQYF. The CDR3 DNA sequence: TGTGCCAGCAGCCAAGATTGGGCCACAGATACGCAGTATTTT.

The chain has TRBV6-5 and TRBJ2-7; D is unresolved. CDR1 is MNHEY, CDR2 SVGAGI, per germline. The CDR3 has 11 amino acids. V was shortened by 7 bases and J by 6 bases, with 10 bases between the two germline ends. The CDR3 nucleotides read TGTGCCAGCAAAGGGTTCTCCGAGCAGTACTTC. Its translation is CASKGFSEQYF.

V is TRBV30 and J is TRBJ2-7; D is unresolved. The ends were cut back, 4 bases at V and 0 bases at J, with 13 bases in the middle. Germline-derived CDR1 and CDR2 are GTSNPN and SVGIG (reference sequence). This CDR3 comprises 14 residues. Here the CDR3 reads CAWKSYAISYEQYF. CDR3 DNA sequence: TGTGCCTGGAAAAGTTACGCAATCTCCTACGAGCAGTACTTC. Looking up the rest from reference TRBV30 and TRBJ2-7 gives the full variable domain: SQTIHQWPATLVQPVGSPLSLECTVEGTSNPNLYWYRQAAGRGLQLLFYSVGIGQISSEVPQNLSASRPQDRQFILSSKKLLLSDSGFYLCAWKSYAISYEQYFGPGTRLTVT.

The V and J genes are TRBV18 and TRBJ1-1; D is uncertain. From germline, CDR1 is KGHSH and CDR2 LQKENI. V dropped 5 bases and J dropped 7 bases, with 20 bases sitting between them. This CDR3 has 15 amino acids. The DNA of the CDR3 is TGTGCCAGCTCATCTAGTGGGTCGGGGTCTGGTGAAGCTTTCTTT. It specifies CASSSSGSGSGEAFF. The variable domain in full, with the rest retrieved from reference TRBV18 and TRBJ1-1, is NAGVMQNPRHLVRRRGQEARLRCSPMKGHSHVYWYRQLPEEGLKFMVYLQKENIIDESGMPKERFSAEFPKEGPSILRIQQVVRGDSAAYFCASSSSGSGSGEAFFGQGTRLTVV.

J is TRBJ1-2 and V is TRBV12-3 or TRBV12-4, with D perhaps TRBD1 (5 bases). V was pared by 3 bases and J by 10 bases, with 9 bases between. The CDR3 length is 11 residues. CDR3 loop: CASSLGGNYTF. The CDR3 DNA reads TGTGCCAGCAGTTTGGGGGGGAACTACACCTTC.

The J gene is TRBJ1-1, the V gene TRBV28, with D unresolved. V gave up 3 bases and J gave up 5 bases, with 28 bases separating them. The CDR3 totals 19 residues. Germline-derived CDR1 and CDR2 are MDHEN and SYDVKM. The CDR3 region is CASSFSFNPGSGSGTEAFF. CDR3 DNA: TGTGCCAGCAGTTTTTCTTTCAACCCCGGGTCCGGGAGTGGGACTGAAGCTTTCTTT.

The rearrangement links TRBV28 to TRBJ2-1; 7 bases fit TRBD2. Unmatched junction bases numbered 6, after V lost 4 bases and J lost 0 bases. The CDR3 is 16 amino acids. CDR1 and CDR2 (germline): MDHEN, SYDVKM. CDR3 in DNA: TGTGCCAGCAGTTCCCCCGGGGGGAGCTCCTACAATGAGCAGTTCTTC. Its protein product is CASSSPGGSSYNEQFF. Looking up the rest from reference TRBV28 and TRBJ2-1 gives the full variable domain: DVKVTQSSRYLVKRTGEKVFLECVQDMDHENMFWYRQDPGLGLRLIYFSYDVKMKEKGDIPEGYSVSREKKERFSLILESASTNQTSMYLCASSSPGGSSYNEQFFGPGTRLTVL.